This is a list of T cell receptor beta chains from one sample in a study of T cells in Graves' hyperthyroidism and ophthalmopathy. TCRdb re-called the multiplex PCR reads with MiXCR, one entry per CDR3 protein. The repertoire has around 530,000 distinct CDR3 sequences, under 20% of them found once; the top ten carry about 16%. The sequenced sample was blood. The source of these receptors is a woman between 18 and 30 years old with Graves' ophthalmopathy. The conserved cysteine and the conserved F or W are not part of the CDR3 here. The order of the fields is clone size, V gene, CDR3 protein. Size values are once, few and many counts, or a class for expanded clones, and some rows have none.

few,TRBV7-9,ASSIQGGGQETQY
NA,TRBV4-1,ASSHDRDRGFGQPQH
few,TRBV7-8,ASSLRGSWEQY
once,TRBV12-3/TRBV12-4,ASTSLGGATNQPQH
many,TRBV6-1,ATVGGRFQETQY
few,TRBV10-3,ASHAGGVQPQH
NA,TRBV15,ATSRDPPSKETQC
few,TRBV2,ASRFGDQPQH
NA,TRBV20-1,SARDHRGEGEKLF
many,TRBV20-1,SAWGGFEQY
many,TRBV29-1,SAIPGLTNTGELF
many,TRBV9,ASSETGTNTDTQY
NA,TRBV5-4,ASSRRQGWHTEAF
NA,TRBV7-9,ASIQEAGDTEAF
NA,TRBV29-1,SVPDSLGTGELF
few,TRBV10-3,AISVKWTADDNSPLH
many,TRBV5-1,ASSLGAEHNEQF
many,TRBV7-3,ASSSSGGLGSEQY
few,TRBV30,AWRQGYEQF
many,TRBV28,ASSSGGPSQNEAF